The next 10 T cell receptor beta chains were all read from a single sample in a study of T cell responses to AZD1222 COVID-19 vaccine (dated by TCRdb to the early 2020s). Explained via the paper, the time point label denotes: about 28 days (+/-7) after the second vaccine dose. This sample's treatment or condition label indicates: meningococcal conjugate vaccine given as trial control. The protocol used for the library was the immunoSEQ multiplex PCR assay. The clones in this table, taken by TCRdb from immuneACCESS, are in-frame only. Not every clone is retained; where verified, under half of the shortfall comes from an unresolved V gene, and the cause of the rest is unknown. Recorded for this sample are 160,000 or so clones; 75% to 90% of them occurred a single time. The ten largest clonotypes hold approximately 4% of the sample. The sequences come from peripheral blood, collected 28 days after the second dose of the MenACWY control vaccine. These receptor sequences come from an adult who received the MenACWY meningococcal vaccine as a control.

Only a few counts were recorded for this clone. CDR3 protein: CASSGQGILETQYF. The CDR3, as DNA: TGCGCCAGCAGCGGGCAGGGGATATTAGAGACCCAGTACTTC. V is TRBV5-1 and J is TRBJ2-5; tentative D call: TRBD1 (6 bases). Germline lookup yields CDR1 SGHRS and CDR2 YFSETQ. This CDR3 contains 14 residues. The V and J ends lost 4 bases and 4 bases respectively, with 14 bases between them.

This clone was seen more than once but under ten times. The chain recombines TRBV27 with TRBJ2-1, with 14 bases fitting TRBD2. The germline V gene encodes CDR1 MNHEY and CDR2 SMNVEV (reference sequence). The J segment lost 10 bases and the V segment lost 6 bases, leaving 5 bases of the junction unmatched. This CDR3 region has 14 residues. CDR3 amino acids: CASSRLAGGMEQFF. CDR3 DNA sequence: TGTGCCAGCAGCAGACTAGCGGGAGGGATGGAGCAGTTCTTC.

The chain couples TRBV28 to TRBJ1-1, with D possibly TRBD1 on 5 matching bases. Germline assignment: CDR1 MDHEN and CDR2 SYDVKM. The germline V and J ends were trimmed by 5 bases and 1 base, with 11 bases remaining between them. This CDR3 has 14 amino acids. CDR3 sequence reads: CASSRTGPNTEAFF. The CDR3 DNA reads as TGTGCCAGCAGTAGAACGGGACCGAACACTGAAGCTTTCTTT.

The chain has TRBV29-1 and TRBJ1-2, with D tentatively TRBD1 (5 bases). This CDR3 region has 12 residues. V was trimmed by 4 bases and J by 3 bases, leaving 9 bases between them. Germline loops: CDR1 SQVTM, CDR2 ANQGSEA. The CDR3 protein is CSVAGSYYGYTF. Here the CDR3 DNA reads TGCAGCGTTGCAGGGTCTTACTATGGCTACACCTTC. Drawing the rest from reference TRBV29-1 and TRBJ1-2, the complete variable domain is SAVISQKPSRDICQRGTSLTIQCQVDSQVTMMFWYRQQPGQSLTLIATANQGSEATYESGFVIDKFPISRPNLTFSTLTVSNMSPEDSSIYLCSVAGSYYGYTFGSGTRLTVV.

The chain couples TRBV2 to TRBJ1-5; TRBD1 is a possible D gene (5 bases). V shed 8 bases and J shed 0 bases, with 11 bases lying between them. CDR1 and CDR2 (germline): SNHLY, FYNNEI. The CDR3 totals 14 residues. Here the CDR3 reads CASVNRNSNQPQHF. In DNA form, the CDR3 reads TGTGCCAGCGTGAACAGGAATAGCAATCAGCCCCAGCATTTT. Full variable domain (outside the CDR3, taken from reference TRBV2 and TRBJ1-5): EPEVTQTPSHQVTQMGQEVILRCVPISNHLYFYWYRQILGQKVEFLVSFYNNEISEKSEIFDDQFSVERPDGSNFTLKIRSTKLEDSAMYFCASVNRNSNQPQHFGDGTRLSIL.

The CDR3 coding sequence is TGTGCCAGCAGTGAAGGAGTGACAGGTTCTCTAGGCTACACCTTC. Its translation: CASSEGVTGSLGYTF. V and J are TRBV6-1 and TRBJ1-2; D possibly corresponds to TRBD1 (6 bases). Per germline, CDR1 MNHNS and CDR2 SASEGT. The CDR3 has 15 residues. Trimming removed 1 base at V and 8 bases at J, with 17 bases between.

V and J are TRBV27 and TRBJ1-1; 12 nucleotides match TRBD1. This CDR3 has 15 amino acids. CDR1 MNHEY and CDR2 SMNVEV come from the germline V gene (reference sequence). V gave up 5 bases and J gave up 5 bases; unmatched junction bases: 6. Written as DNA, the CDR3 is TGTGCCAGCAGTCCTTGGGGACAGGGGGCGACTGAAGCTTTCTTT. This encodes CASSPWGQGATEAFF.

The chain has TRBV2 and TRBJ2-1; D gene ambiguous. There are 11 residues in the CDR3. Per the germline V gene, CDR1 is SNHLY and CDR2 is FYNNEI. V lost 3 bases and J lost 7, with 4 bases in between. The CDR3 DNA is TGTGCCAGCAGTGAGGGTAATGAGCAGTTCTTC. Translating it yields CASSEGNEQFF.

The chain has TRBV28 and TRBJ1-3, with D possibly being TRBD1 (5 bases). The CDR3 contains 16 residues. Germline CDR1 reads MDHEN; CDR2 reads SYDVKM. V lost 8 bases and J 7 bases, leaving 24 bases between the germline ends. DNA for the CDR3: TGTGCCAGCTCGAGCGTCCGGGACCTTCAGAACAACACCATATATTTT. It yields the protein CASSSVRDLQNNTIYF.

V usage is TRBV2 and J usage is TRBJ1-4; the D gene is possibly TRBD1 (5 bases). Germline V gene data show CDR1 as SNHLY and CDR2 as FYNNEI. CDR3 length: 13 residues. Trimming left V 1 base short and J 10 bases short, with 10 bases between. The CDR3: CASSEGSGGKLFF. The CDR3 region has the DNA TGTGCCAGCAGTGAAGGGTCCGGGGGAAAACTGTTTTTT.